Following are 24 T cell receptor beta chains from one sample sequenced in a study of T cell responses to AZD1222 COVID-19 vaccine. Profiling relied on immunoSEQ multiplex PCR, and the TCRdb table lists in-frame clones only, not all of them. The sample shows under 200,000 clones, less than 95% of them seen only once. The specimen was peripheral blood, collected on day 0 of AZD1222 vaccination. These TCRs come from an adult in good health.

The chain uses TRBV7-3 and TRBJ2-5, with a weak D call TRBD1 (6 bases). The CDR3 is made up of 15 amino acids. Germline V gene sequence: CDR1 SGHTA, CDR2 FQGTGA. V was cut by 4 bases and J by 6 bases, with 18 bases left in between. The CDR3 DNA sequence: TGTGCCAGCAGCTCAGGGGTGCAAAGTGATAAGACCCAGTACTTC. This translates into CASSSGVQSDKTQYF.

The rearrangement links TRBV19 to TRBJ1-2; unclear D gene. The CDR3 has 16 residues. Germline V CDR1 and CDR2: LNHDA, SQIVND (reference sequence). Trimming pared 8 bases from V and 2 bases from J, leaving 21 bases between. The CDR3 DNA reads as TGTGCCAGTCACAATGGCCCGTCGACGGGAAACTATGGCTACACCTTC. Its translation is CASHNGPSTGNYGYTF.

The chain recombines TRBV21-1 with TRBJ2-7. TRBV21-1 is annotated as a pseudogene. This CDR3 region has 11 residues. CDR3 bases: TGTGCCAGCAGCAAAGGGTACGAGCAGTACTTC. Encoded protein: CASSKGYEQYF.

This chain connects TRBV11-2 to TRBJ2-1; 8 bases agree with TRBD2. The CDR3 sequence is 15 residues long. Trimming cost V 3 bases and J 9 bases; bases outside gene matches: 10. Germline-derived CDR1 and CDR2 are SGHAT and FQNNGV. CDR3 nucleotides: TGTGCCAGCAGCTTTCTAGCGGGCCTCAGGGGTGAGCAGTTCTTC. The encoded protein is CASSFLAGLRGEQFF.

The J gene is TRBJ2-2, the V gene TRBV6-1, with no clear D. Trimming left V 1 base short and J 4 bases short, with 7 bases between. Germline CDR1 is MNHNS and CDR2 is SASEGT. This CDR3 is 14 amino acids long. Here the CDR3 DNA reads TGTGCCAGCAGTGAAGGTCGGTTCACCGGGGAGCTGTTTTTT. Translated: CASSEGRFTGELFF.

The chain employs TRBV4-1 and TRBJ2-1; D may be TRBD1 (5 bases). The germline V gene has CDR1 MGHRA and CDR2 YSYEKL. The CDR3 extends over 13 amino acids. V was pared by 1 base and J by 8 bases, with 9 bases between. CDR3 nucleotide sequence: TGCGCCAGCAGCCAAGTTGGGGCGTATGAGCAGTTCTTC. This gives the protein CASSQVGAYEQFF.

In its sample, this clone was seen once. CDR3 nucleotide sequence: TGTGCCAGCAGCCAAGGGCTCAGGGGGCTGAACACTGAAGCTTTCTTT. Protein product: CASSQGLRGLNTEAFF. This chain connects TRBV7-2 to TRBJ1-1; TRBD1 agrees at 8 bases. Losses at the gene ends were 5 bases for V and 0 bases for J; bases not matched to a gene: 8. Germline V CDR1 and CDR2: SGHTA, FQGNSA. The CDR3 contains 16 residues.

The gene calls are TRBV7-9 and TRBJ1-2; TRBD1 might be the D (5 bases). Trimming stripped 5 bases from V and 0 bases from J, with 25 bases between. The CDR3 loop spans 19 amino acids. CDR1 and CDR2 (germline): SEHNR, FQNEAQ (reference sequence). The CDR3 reads CASSRVALGQVGPNYGYTF. The CDR3 bases are TGTGCCAGCAGCCGGGTCGCTCTCGGACAAGTAGGACCTAACTATGGCTACACCTTC.

V usage is TRBV7-3 and J usage is TRBJ2-1, with D unresolved. Germline V gene sequence: CDR1 SGHTA, CDR2 FQGTGA. Deletions cut 2 bases from V and 6 bases from J, with 14 bases between. The CDR3 length is 15 residues. Here the CDR3 reads CASSLGVEVFNEQFF. CDR3 in DNA: TGTGCCAGCAGCTTAGGTGTAGAGGTATTCAATGAGCAGTTCTTC.

This sequence joins TRBV19 and TRBJ2-1; 8 bases align to TRBD2. J was trimmed by 10 bases and V by 10 bases; bases with no gene match: 24. CDR3 length: 17 amino acids. Germline V gene data show CDR1 as LNHDA and CDR2 as SQIVND (reference sequence). This CDR3 reads CATSLERGLDLRGEQFF. As DNA, the CDR3 is TGTGCCACTTCCCTTGAAAGGGGACTAGACTTAAGAGGGGAGCAGTTCTTC.

V is TRBV15 and J is TRBJ1-3; the D is unclear. CDR3 length: 13 amino acids. Germline CDR1 LNHNV, CDR2 YYDKDF (reference sequence). The germline V and J ends were trimmed by 5 bases and 0 bases, with 5 bases remaining between them. Written as DNA, the CDR3 is TGTGCCACCAGCGCGGCCTCTGGAAACACCATATATTTT. Protein sequence: CATSAASGNTIYF.

The rearrangement uses TRBV7-8 and TRBJ2-2; D may be TRBD1 (5 bases). V dropped 5 bases and J dropped 3 bases, with 10 bases sitting between them. Germline CDR1 reads SGHVS; CDR2 reads FQNEAQ. CDR3 length equals 14 residues. The CDR3 DNA reads as TGTGCCAGCAGCCCCGACAGAGACACCGGGGAGCTGTTTTTT. Amino acid sequence: CASSPDRDTGELFF.

This sequence joins TRBV11-2 and TRBJ2-3; weak D call: TRBD1 (6 bases). V was shortened by 5 bases and J by 11 bases, with 20 bases between the two germline ends. The CDR3 is made up of 14 amino acids. The germline V gene has CDR1 SGHAT and CDR2 FQNNGV. The CDR3 loop reads CASSRLRDRWEQYF. CDR3 nucleotides: TGTGCCAGCAGCCGGCTCCGTGACAGGTGGGAGCAGTATTTT.

CDR3 loop: CAWSLLYEQYF. CDR3 in DNA: TGTGCCTGGAGTCTCCTCTACGAGCAGTACTTC. The rearrangement uses TRBV30 and TRBJ2-7; D is uncertain. This CDR3 comprises 11 residues. V was cut by 2 bases and J by 3 bases, with 5 bases left in between. The germline V gene encodes CDR1 GTSNPN and CDR2 SVGIG (reference sequence).

The V gene is TRBV28, the J gene TRBJ2-7; 11 bases are a match to TRBD1. Per the germline V gene, CDR1 is MDHEN and CDR2 is SYDVKM. The CDR3 runs 15 residues. The V gene end was trimmed by 6 bases and the J gene end by 7 bases; junction bases not matched to a gene: 11. Here the CDR3 reads CASSHWTGGRREQYF. The DNA for the CDR3 is TGTGCCAGCAGCCACTGGACAGGGGGCCGGAGGGAGCAGTACTTC.

The chain employs TRBV6-4 and TRBJ1-5; D is undetermined. Deletions cut 3 bases from V and 0 bases from J, with 6 bases between. CDR1 and CDR2 from the germline V gene are MRHNA and SNTAGT. The CDR3 is 14 amino acids. This chain's CDR3 is CASSESDSNQPQHF. The CDR3 DNA reads as TGTGCCAGCAGTGAATCCGATAGCAATCAGCCCCAGCATTTT.

This chain connects TRBV5-1 to TRBJ1-5; TRBD1 might be the D (5 bases). Trimming shortened V by 0 bases and J by 7 bases, and 14 bases separated the two germline ends. Germline CDR1 is SGHRS and CDR2 is YFSETQ. There are 15 residues in the CDR3. The CDR3 sequence is CASSLDGGAGQPQHF. The CDR3 DNA reads TGCGCCAGCAGCTTGGATGGGGGTGCAGGACAGCCCCAGCATTTT.

The chain combines TRBV7-9 with TRBJ1-1; D not resolved. The CDR3 is 18 amino acids. Germline V gene lookup returns CDR1 SEHNR and CDR2 FQNEAQ (reference sequence). The V and J ends lost 1 base and 0 bases respectively, with 18 bases between them. The CDR3 coding sequence is TGTGCCAGCAGCTTAGTGGTAAACCGACCCAACATGAACACTGAAGCTTTCTTT. Translating it yields CASSLVVNRPNMNTEAFF.

V and J are TRBV3-1 (or the pseudogene TRBV3-2) and TRBJ2-7; 7 bases are a match to TRBD2. Per the germline V gene, CDR1 is LGHDT and CDR2 is YNNKEL (reference sequence). Trimming at V came to 4 bases and at J to 0 bases, leaving 3 bases not matched to a gene. The CDR3 loop spans 14 amino acids. The CDR3 coding sequence is TGTGCCAGCAGCCCCGGGACTATCTCCTACGAGCAGTACTTC. Its protein is CASSPGTISYEQYF.

This chain connects TRBV6-5 to TRBJ1-4; the D gene is possibly TRBD1 (5 bases). Germline V gene lookup returns CDR1 MNHEY and CDR2 SVGAGI. Trimming shortened V by 3 bases and J by 7 bases, and 15 bases separated the two germline ends. There are 15 residues in the CDR3. DNA for the CDR3: TGTGCCAGCAGTTATGGGGCGGGTGACGCTGAAAAACTGTTTTTT. Protein sequence: CASSYGAGDAEKLFF.

This rearrangement joins TRBV27 to TRBJ1-2; maybe TRBD1 (5 bases). There are 13 residues in the CDR3. V lost 3 bases and J lost 4, with 9 bases in between. Germline V gene lookup returns CDR1 MNHEY and CDR2 SMNVEV (reference sequence). CDR3 region: CASSLGGVYGYTF. The CDR3 DNA sequence: TGTGCCAGCAGTTTGGGGGGGGTCTATGGCTACACCTTC.

The chain joins TRBV6-5 to TRBJ1-1; D unresolved. Germline values: CDR1 MNHEY, CDR2 SVGAGI. The V and J ends lost 7 bases and 2 bases respectively, with 11 bases between them. CDR3 size: 13 residues. In DNA form, the CDR3 reads TGTGCCAGCACCCAAGCACGAAACACTGAAGCTTTCTTT. This translates into CASTQARNTEAFF.

The chain carries TRBV6-5 and TRBJ1-2; D gene ambiguous. CDR3 length equals 12 residues. The germline V gene has CDR1 MNHEY and CDR2 SVGAGI. V lost 7 bases, J lost 3 bases, and 9 bases lay in between. The CDR3 here is CASMKEDYGYTF. The CDR3, as DNA: TGTGCCAGCATGAAAGAGGACTATGGCTACACCTTC.

The chain combines TRBV7-8 with TRBJ2-3; 7 nucleotides agree with TRBD2. Looked up from germline, CDR1 is SGHVS and CDR2 is FQNEAQ. After removal of 1 base from V and 5 bases from J, the junction contained 3 bases not matched to a gene. This CDR3 comprises 14 residues. The CDR3 DNA reads as TGTGCCAGCAGCTTAGGACTAGCTAAAGATACGCAGTATTTT. Translated: CASSLGLAKDTQYF.